The 30 T cell receptor beta chains presented below share a single source sample, sequenced in a study of blood T cells in healthy people across ages. The use of a sample-barcoded 5' primer and a J-beta primer mix characterized a second PCR of roughly 6 to 11 cycles. MiXCR was run by TCRdb on the 5' RACE reads, yielding one entry per CDR3 protein. This sample has 1.5 million to 1.8 million distinct CDR3 sequences, with 35% to 45% found just once. Sequenced: blood. The source is a woman younger than 30 in good health.

As regards this clonotype: Being one base from a much bigger clone, this may be a read error. J is TRBJ2-1 and V is TRBV27; 9 bases agree with TRBD2. The germline V gene has CDR1 MNHEY and CDR2 SMNVEV (reference sequence). With V trimmed by 8 bases and J by 10 bases, 15 bases remained unmatched. CDR3 length: 15 amino acids. Here the CDR3 DNA reads TGTGCCAGCTGCCTTAGCGGGGGATACCCCGGGGAGCAGTTCTTC. Translation gives CASCLSGGYPGEQFF.

The chain has TRBV20-1 and TRBJ2-3; D is perhaps TRBD2 (7 bases). Germline CDR1 and CDR2: DFQATT and SNEGSKA (reference sequence). V dropped 3 bases and J dropped 1 base, with 11 bases sitting between them. The CDR3 consists of 14 residues. CDR3 bases: TGCAGTGCTAGGGGGGGGGCGGGCACAGATACGCAGTATTTT. It specifies CSARGGAGTDTQYF.

This sequence joins TRBV15 and TRBJ2-1; 14 bases map to TRBD2. The CDR3 loop spans 16 amino acids. Unmatched junction bases numbered 7, after V lost 4 bases and J lost 8 bases. In germline, CDR1 is LNHNV, CDR2 YYDKDF (reference sequence). CDR3 protein: CATSNRLAGGPDEQFF. The CDR3 DNA is TGTGCCACCAGCAACCGACTAGCGGGGGGGCCCGATGAGCAGTTCTTC.

V and J are TRBV4-1 and TRBJ2-7; 8 bases map to TRBD1. Germline V lookup: CDR1 MGHRA, CDR2 YSYEKL. The CDR3 totals 16 residues. V shed 4 bases and J 4 bases; nucleotides not matched to a gene: 12. The CDR3 region is CASSRNIKGQEYEQYF. For the CDR3, the DNA is TGCGCCAGCAGCCGGAATATTAAGGGACAGGAATACGAGCAGTACTTC.

This clonotype was seen more than once but under ten times. CDR3 region: CASSTLAEVLEQYF. CDR3 in DNA: TGTGCCAGCAGTACACTAGCGGAGGTCCTAGAGCAGTACTTC. The J gene is TRBJ2-7, the V gene TRBV28; 8 bases fit TRBD2. The CDR3 is 14 residues long. Trimming took 5 bases from V and 7 from J; bases not matched to a gene: 10. The germline V gene has CDR1 MDHEN and CDR2 SYDVKM.

The chain recombines TRBV7-9 with TRBJ1-2; D call uncertain. V was cut by 7 bases and J by 7 bases, with 16 bases left in between. The CDR3 sequence is 13 residues long. The germline V gene encodes CDR1 SEHNR and CDR2 FQNEAQ (reference sequence). The CDR3 region is CASTNLGESGYTF. The CDR3 nucleotides read TGTGCCAGCACCAACCTCGGGGAATCTGGCTACACCTTC. The whole variable domain, remainder taken from reference TRBV7-9 and TRBJ1-2, is DTGVSQNPRHKITKRGQNVTFRCDPISEHNRLYWYRQTLGQGPEFLTYFQNEAQLEKSRLLSDRFSAERPKGSFSTLEIQRTEQGDSAMYLCASTNLGESGYTFGSGTRLTVV.

The chain recombines TRBV25-1 with TRBJ1-2; D is ambiguous. Germline values: CDR1 MGHDK, CDR2 SYGVNS. The V gene lost 3 bases and the J gene lost 8 bases, with 13 bases spanning the gap. The CDR3 is made up of 13 amino acids. The CDR3 region is CASSDGPSWGYTF. The CDR3 DNA sequence: TGTGCCAGCAGTGATGGGCCCTCCTGGGGCTACACCTTC.

The chain is built from TRBV2 and TRBJ1-4; D is unresolved. Germline assignment: CDR1 SNHLY and CDR2 FYNNEI. This CDR3 is built from 15 residues. Trimming removed 3 bases from V and 0 bases from J, with 8 bases in between. Written as DNA, the CDR3 is TGTGCCAGCAGTGATTTAGGAGCAACTAATGAAAAACTGTTTTTT. It yields the protein CASSDLGATNEKLFF.

The chain combines TRBV12-3 or TRBV12-4 with TRBJ1-5, with 9 bases fitting TRBD1. This CDR3 comprises 15 residues. After removal of 4 bases from V and 6 bases from J, the junction contained 7 bases not matched to a gene. The CDR3 nucleotides are TGTGCCAGCAGTTCAGGGACAGGGTCTGGTCAGCCCCAGCATTTT. Translation: CASSSGTGSGQPQHF.

The chain is built from TRBV20-1 and TRBJ1-1; unclear D gene. Germline V lookup: CDR1 DFQATT, CDR2 SNEGSKA (reference sequence). The V end lost 3 bases, the J end lost 1 base, and 9 bases lay between the germline ends. This CDR3 spans 13 amino acids. This CDR3 reads CSAREERNTEAFF. CDR3 sequence (DNA): TGCAGTGCTAGGGAGGAGAGGAACACTGAAGCTTTCTTT.

This chain connects TRBV19 to TRBJ1-1; D gene uncertain. The CDR3 has 15 amino acids. The V and J ends lost 4 bases and 0 bases respectively, with 12 bases between them. CDR1 is LNHDA and CDR2 is SQIVND in the germline V gene (reference sequence). CDR3 DNA sequence: TGTGCCAGTAGTACCCGGAAGGCAATGAACACTGAAGCTTTCTTT. This sequence encodes CASSTRKAMNTEAFF. Together with reference TRBV19 and TRBJ1-1, the CDR3 gives the full variable domain: DGGITQSPKYLFRKEGQNVTLSCEQNLNHDAMYWYRQDPGQGLRLIYYSQIVNDFQKGDIAEGYSVSREKKESFPLTVTSAQKNPTAFYLCASSTRKAMNTEAFFGQGTRLTVV.

This clonotype has a count of ten or more. The V and J genes are TRBV7-9 and TRBJ2-7; 7 bases map to TRBD1. Germline loops: CDR1 SEHNR, CDR2 FQNEAQ (reference sequence). The CDR3 is made up of 13 amino acids. Trimming cost V 5 bases and J 3 bases; bases outside gene matches: 4. The CDR3 protein is CASSGGQNYEQYF. In DNA, the CDR3 is TGTGCCAGCAGCGGGGGACAGAACTACGAGCAGTACTTC.

The V and J genes are TRBV20-1 and TRBJ2-7; TRBD2 matches at 10 bases. The J segment lost 0 bases and the V segment lost 3 bases, leaving 8 bases of the junction unmatched. Germline loops: CDR1 DFQATT, CDR2 SNEGSKA (reference sequence). The CDR3 spans 16 residues. The CDR3, as DNA: TGCAGTGCTAGCGGCAGGACTAGCGGCTCCTCCTACGAGCAGTACTTC. It encodes CSASGRTSGSSYEQYF.

This clonotype was seen once. V and J are TRBV15 and TRBJ2-1; 10 bases are a match to TRBD1. The CDR3 totals 16 residues. V was clipped by 1 base and J by 13 bases; unmatched bases: 13. Germline loops: CDR1 LNHNV, CDR2 YYDKDF (reference sequence). The CDR3 here is CATSRGDRGPVETQFF. The DNA of the CDR3 is TGTGCCACCAGCAGAGGGGACAGGGGACCGGTAGAGACCCAGTTCTTC.

The chain uses TRBV27 and TRBJ2-1, with 9 bases that match TRBD1. Germline V gives CDR1 MNHEY, CDR2 SMNVEV (reference sequence). The CDR3 is made up of 15 amino acids. V lost 9 bases to trimming and J lost 6 bases; unmatched junction nucleotides: 12. CDR3 in amino acids: CASRGGQGGFNEQFF. CDR3 bases: TGTGCCAGTAGAGGGGGACAGGGAGGGTTCAATGAGCAGTTCTTC.

The chain couples TRBV6-5 to TRBJ2-1; tentative D call: TRBD2 (5 bases). The last part of the DNA fits TRBJ2-7 better; the J call may be wrong. The germline V gene encodes CDR1 MNHEY and CDR2 SVGAGI. There are 15 residues in the CDR3. Written as DNA, the CDR3 is TGTGCCAGCAGACCTACTAGTACGTCCTACAATGAGCAGTACTTC. It translates to CASRPTSTSYNEQYF.

The rearrangement joins TRBV12-3 or TRBV12-4 to TRBJ2-6, with D uncertain. Between the trimmed V and J ends, which lost 3 bases and 2 bases, there was a span of 8 bases. CDR3 length: 15 amino acids. The CDR3 DNA reads TGTGCCAGCAGTTTTTTTTCAACTGGGGCCAACGTCCTGACTTTC. Translation gives CASSFFSTGANVLTF.

The genes are TRBV20-1 and TRBJ2-7; tentative D call: TRBD2 (5 bases). CDR3 length: 14 residues. Germline-derived CDR1 and CDR2 are DFQATT and SNEGSKA (reference sequence). The V end was cut by 6 bases, the J end by 0 bases, with 15 bases between. Here the CDR3 DNA reads TGCAGTGCCTGTGGGAGCGGCAGCTCCTACGAGCAGTACTTC. This codes for CSACGSGSSYEQYF.

This clonotype was seen more than once but under ten times. The chain joins TRBV20-1 to TRBJ1-5; unclear D gene. Per germline, CDR1 DFQATT and CDR2 SNEGSKA (reference sequence). V was shortened by 6 bases and J by 0 bases, with 18 bases between the two germline ends. This CDR3 has 16 amino acids. In DNA form, the CDR3 reads TGCAGTGCCCTGGGCGGAATAGGTGGTAGCAATCAGCCCCAGCATTTT. Protein: CSALGGIGGSNQPQHF.

The V gene is TRBV5-4, the J gene TRBJ2-5; TRBD1 matches 10 bases. CDR1 and CDR2 from the germline V gene are SGHNT and YYREEE (reference sequence). This CDR3 has 15 residues. V was clipped by 4 bases and J by 5 bases; unmatched bases: 8. CDR3 coding DNA: TGTGCCAGCAGCGCTCGGGACAGGGGAATGGAGACCCAGTACTTC. Its protein product is CASSARDRGMETQYF.

V is TRBV27 and J is TRBJ1-2; D call uncertain. V lost 5 bases, J lost 4 bases, and 11 bases lay in between. The CDR3 has 13 residues. Germline values: CDR1 MNHEY, CDR2 SMNVEV (reference sequence). The chain's CDR3 is CASSHTRSYGYTF. DNA of the CDR3: TGTGCCAGCAGTCACACCCGGTCCTATGGCTACACCTTC.

Ten or more counts support this clonotype. The J gene is TRBJ2-7, the V gene TRBV20-1, with a tentative D call TRBD1 (6 bases). V lost 4 bases and J 4 bases, leaving 11 bases between the germline ends. Germline assignment: CDR1 DFQATT and CDR2 SNEGSKA (reference sequence). The CDR3 runs to 12 residues. CDR3 loop: CSANPDRYEQYF. CDR3 DNA: TGCAGTGCTAATCCGGACAGATACGAGCAGTACTTC.

The CDR3 region is CASSSGFGNQPQHF. The CDR3 DNA is TGTGCCAGCAGCTCAGGGTTTGGCAATCAGCCCCAGCATTTT. The chain uses TRBV7-9 and TRBJ1-5; the D gene is possibly TRBD1 (5 bases). Between the trimmed V and J ends, which lost 4 bases and 2 bases, there was a span of 9 bases. The CDR3 covers 14 residues. Germline V gene sequence: CDR1 SEHNR, CDR2 FQNEAQ (reference sequence).

This clonotype was recorded at least ten times. This chain connects TRBV29-1 to TRBJ2-1; D is undetermined. Per the germline V gene, CDR1 is SQVTM and CDR2 is ANQGSEA. Trimming shortened V by 4 bases and J by 5 bases, and 6 bases separated the two germline ends. The CDR3 is 11 residues long. In DNA, the CDR3 is TGCAGCGTTGGCAGACACAATGAGCAGTTCTTC. This codes for CSVGRHNEQFF.

V gene TRBV24-1 combines with J gene TRBJ2-1; possibly TRBD1 for D (5 bases). CDR1 is KGHDR, CDR2 SFDVKD, per germline. The CDR3 sequence is 13 residues long. Between the trimmed V and J ends, which lost 5 bases and 7 bases, there was a span of 11 bases. CDR3 loop: CATSGWGSNEQFF. Here the CDR3 DNA reads TGTGCCACCAGTGGGTGGGGCTCAAATGAGCAGTTCTTC.

This clonotype has a handful of counts. The J gene is TRBJ2-3, the V gene TRBV12-3 or TRBV12-4, with D unresolved. The CDR3 spans 16 residues. Trimming removed 0 bases at V and 4 bases at J, with 14 bases between. Here the CDR3 reads CASSLAWGIYADTQYF. The CDR3 DNA reads as TGTGCCAGCAGTTTAGCATGGGGAATATACGCAGATACGCAGTATTTT.

A single count supports this clonotype. The J gene is TRBJ2-7, the V gene TRBV15, with D possibly matching TRBD2 (6 bases). Deletions cut 1 base from V and 1 base from J, with 11 bases between. The germline CDR1 and CDR2 sequences are LNHNV and YYDKDF (reference sequence). The CDR3 runs 15 residues. CDR3 loop: CATSRVGTSSYEQYF. In DNA, the CDR3 is TGTGCCACCAGCAGAGTAGGGACTTCATCCTACGAGCAGTACTTC. Full variable domain (rest looked up from reference TRBV15 and TRBJ2-7): DAMVIQNPRYQVTQFGKPVTLSCSQTLNHNVMYWYQQKSSQAPKLLFHYYDKDFNNEADTPDNFQSRRPNTSFCFLDIRSPGLGDTAMYLCATSRVGTSSYEQYFGPGTRLTVT.

The rearrangement joins TRBV20-1 to TRBJ2-1; D may be TRBD1 or TRBD2 (6 bases each). This CDR3 region has 15 residues. Germline-derived CDR1 and CDR2 are DFQATT and SNEGSKA (reference sequence). The V and J ends lost 1 base and 6 bases respectively, with 16 bases between them. CDR3 in DNA: TGCAGTGCTAGAGGGGGGGCCAGGGATGTCAATGAGCAGTTCTTC. Its protein is CSARGGARDVNEQFF.

The J gene is TRBJ2-3, the V gene TRBV7-9, with a weak D call TRBD2 (5 bases). Germline loops: CDR1 SEHNR, CDR2 FQNEAQ (reference sequence). V shed 2 bases and J shed 2 bases, with 20 bases lying between them. The CDR3 extends over 18 amino acids. The CDR3 nucleotides read TGTGCCAGCAGCTTAAACCTAGCTGTCGGTGTTGTCACAGATACGCAGTATTTT. Amino acids: CASSLNLAVGVVTDTQYF.

This clonotype was seen more than once but under ten times. The chain couples TRBV12-3 or TRBV12-4 to TRBJ1-2, with 7 bases that match TRBD1. V shed 5 bases, J shed 4 bases, and the junction held 7 bases outside the gene matches. There are 14 residues in the CDR3. The CDR3 loop is CASSKTGQGYGYTF. DNA of the CDR3: TGTGCCAGCAGTAAGACAGGGCAGGGCTATGGCTACACCTTC.